The rows below give T cell receptor beta chains drawn from one sample of a study of blood T cell repertoires in COVID-19. TCRdb's copy holds only in-frame clones and misses some; the assay was immunoSEQ multiplex PCR. The data hold approximately 210,000 clones, with about 88% observed a single time. The specimen was peripheral blood. Every receptor here comes from a woman between 40 and 50 years old with acute or convalescent COVID-19. Both conserved end residues are part of each CDR3. Each record gives: D gene, J gene, clone size, V gene, CDR3 protein, CDR3 DNA. D genes are given only for firm matches. Clone sizes are given selectively: once, few, many, or a class where the clone is expanded.

TRBD2	TRBJ2-3	-	TRBV30	CAGYTSGGATDTQYF	TGTGCCGGATACACTAGCGGGGGGGCGACAGATACGCAGTATTTT
-	TRBJ2-5	-	TRBV19	CASSIDRGGETQYF	TGTGCCAGTAGTATCGACAGGGGAGGGGAGACCCAGTACTTC
-	TRBJ1-2	-	TRBV12-3/TRBV12-4	CASSDRYGYTF	TGTGCCAGCAGCGACAGGTATGGCTACACCTTC
-	TRBJ1-4	-	TRBV30	CAQRGTAGEKLFF	TGTGCCCAACGGGGGACGGCAGGTGAAAAACTGTTTTTT
TRBD1	TRBJ2-1	-	TRBV6-5	CASTRGLTNEQFF	TGTGCCAGCACGAGGGGGCTCACAAATGAGCAGTTCTTC
TRBD1	TRBJ1-1	once	TRBV5-1	CASSVGQGLTEAFF	TGCGCCAGCAGCGTGGGACAGGGCCTGACTGAAGCTTTCTTT
-	TRBJ2-1	-	TRBV10-1	CASSAISSYNEQFF	TGCGCCAGCAGTGCTATTAGCTCCTACAATGAGCAGTTCTTC
TRBD1	TRBJ1-4	-	TRBV19	CASSHTGGDEKLFF	TGTGCCAGTAGCCATACAGGGGGCGATGAAAAACTGTTTTTT
-	TRBJ2-5	-	TRBV7-9	CASSPQGPQETQYF	TGTGCCAGCAGCCCCCAGGGTCCCCAAGAGACCCAGTACTTC
-	TRBJ1-5	-	TRBV6-5	CASSTQGNSNQPQHF	TGTGCCAGCAGCACTCAGGGGAATAGCAATCAGCCCCAGCATTTT
-	TRBJ1-2	-	TRBV27	CASSLSQGWYGYTF	TGTGCCAGCAGTTTATCTCAGGGATGGTATGGCTACACCTTC
TRBD1	TRBJ1-6	-	TRBV4-1	CASSQGGRGDSPLHF	TGCGCCAGCAGCCAAGGCGGCAGGGGGGATTCACCCCTCCACTTT